This TCR beta chain was recorded in a study of T cells after yellow fever vaccination. Note on this clonotype: Its antigen is still unknown.

Study-wide results and limits: A minor fraction of clonotypes spanned both CD4 and CD8 compartments. Detected again after the booster were most primary-vaccination clones, at 95% to 98% CD4 and nearly 90% CD8.

Germline lookup yields CDR1 SQVTM and CDR2 ANQGSEA. Trimming cost V 6 bases and J 4 bases; bases outside gene matches: 7. The CDR3 has 14 residues. From the 5' RACE reads, TCRdb called clonotypes with MiXCR, one entry per CDR3 protein. The sample consists of fewer than 500,000 distinct CDR3 sequences, about 17% of them appearing once. This chain joins TRBV29-1 and TRBJ2-1, with 9 bases lining up with TRBD1. Sequenced here: PBMCs, sampled before the yellow fever booster vaccination. The sequence was collected from a man aged 18 to 29 who received the YFV17D yellow fever vaccine. In nucleotides, the CDR3 is TGCAGCGTGAACCGGGACAGGGAGTACAATGAGCAGTTCTTC. Encoded protein: CSVNRDREYNEQFF.